This TCR beta chain was retrieved from a study of T cell responses to AZD1222 COVID-19 vaccine (dated by TCRdb to the early 2020s). Describing the broader study: A total of approximately 240 trial participants underwent TCR sequencing, of whom approximately 210 received two doses of AZD1222 and about 25 received two doses of the MenACWY control vaccine. Trial participants were enrolled by age into 18-55, 56-69 and 70-plus year subgroups, with roughly 150, 30 and 60 TCR-sequenced participants respectively. Overall study results and their limits: Spike-specific TCR breadth and depth rose significantly after two AZD1222 doses compared with day 0 and with MenACWY recipients. The 56-69-year group was small, and its depth increase did not reach significance, likely because of low power. Participants were mostly white British and included more females than males, and it was suggested by the authors that clonal diversity may have been underestimated. CD4 TCRs associated with the vaccine covered the entire spike protein, and the dominant responses were in regions 160-218 and 743-854. Conclusions about previously exposed vaccinees are limited because only five or six AZD1222 recipients were SARS-CoV-2 seropositive at baseline. Reportedly, close to half of the unique spike-specific TCRs recognized epitopes lying outside the regions that are mutated in the B.1.351 and B.1.1.7 variants. Because no day 14 peak-response samples were available, the repertoires could be characterized only after the peak T cell response.

What the time point label conveys for this sample: sample from adult after SARS-CoV-2 infection, after symptom onset. A couple of convalescent COVID-19 patients, sampled after symptom onset from adults with prior SARS-CoV-2 infection, were also TCR-sequenced for comparison. The CDR3 regions of human TCRbeta chains were subjected to immunosequencing. Concerning the study's data processing: Repertoire TCRs were matched against a reference library of SARS-CoV-2-specific TCRs generated with the MIRA antigen-specificity platform. Breadth meant the fraction of unique TCRs that were SARS-CoV-2-associated, whereas depth meant the fraction of total T cells that were SARS-CoV-2-associated. Using the MIRA data, each spike-specific TCR was mapped to the spike region that the TCR reacts to and placed in a CD4 or CD8 class. Log10-transformed breadth and depth values were compared by one-way ANOVA with Sidak's multiple comparisons tests. What TCRdb holds here is the immuneACCESS table cut down to in-frame rearrangements. Part of the clones is not present; checked against another copy, under half of the missing clones reflect an unresolved V gene, and the others are unexplained. Clone size and the V and J calls come from that table; the DNA yielded D and trimming. Within this sample are around 140,000 clones, with 85% to 95% of them counted one time only. The ten largest clones take up roughly 12% of the sample.

At the junction V is shortened by 2 bases and J by 2 bases, with 16 bases in between. Reading from cysteine to phenylalanine, the CDR3 counts 16 amino acids. The only DNA kept is the CDR3, 48 bases in frame from the first base. Per the germline V gene, LGHNA is the CDR1 and YNFKEQ is the CDR2. In regard to this clone: The specificity of this receptor is unknown. Base qualities are missing; no much larger clone stands one base away.

The sequencing here drew on peripheral blood, taken after recovery from COVID-19. The receptor chain draws on TRBV4-2 and TRBJ2-7; TRBD2 is possibly the D segment (5 matching bases). The clonotype was recovered from an adult who had recovered from COVID-19. Here is the DNA: TGTGCCAGCAGCCAATTAAGTGGGAGCGCCACCTACGAGCAGTACTTC. Its amino acids are CASSQLSGSATYEQYF.